The 27 T cell receptor beta chains given below trace back to one sample, sequenced in a study of CD8 T cells in Susac syndrome. The RNA input was about 0.5 to 1 ug, and it was reverse transcribed with random hexamers. MiXCR was run by TCRdb on the immunoSEQ multiplex PCR reads, yielding one entry per CDR3 protein. This table holds 120,000 to 150,000 distinct CDR3 sequences, approximately 95% found once. Source material: CD4+ T cells from PBMCs. The receptors derive from a human donor in good health.

A single count supports this clonotype. The V and J genes are TRBV9 and TRBJ2-1; D is ambiguous. This CDR3 has 13 amino acids. The V end was cut by 4 bases, the J end by 5 bases, with 10 bases between. The germline CDR1 and CDR2 sequences are SGDLS and YYNGEE. CDR3 protein: CASSTLANNEQFF. The DNA of the CDR3 is TGTGCCAGCAGCACCCTGGCGAACAATGAGCAGTTCTTC.

This clonotype occurred once. The genes are TRBV12-3 or TRBV12-4 and TRBJ1-1; possible D gene TRBD1, 5 bases. The CDR3 is 16 amino acids. Deletions cut 7 bases from V and 2 bases from J, with 20 bases between. As DNA, the CDR3 is TGTGCCAGCACTACGGGGCGGGGAAATTTAAACACTGAAGCTTTCTTT. It is translated as CASTTGRGNLNTEAFF.

The CDR3: CSAESSYNEQFF. CDR3 sequence (DNA): TGCAGCGCGGAAAGCTCCTACAATGAGCAGTTCTTC. The J gene is TRBJ2-1, the V gene TRBV29-1; D unclear. CDR3 size: 12 residues. V gave up 7 bases and J gave up 0 bases, with 7 bases separating them. Germline V gives CDR1 SQVTM, CDR2 ANQGSEA.

The chain combines TRBV30 with TRBJ2-2; TRBD1 aligns across 7 bases. This CDR3 is built from 14 residues. Germline CDR1 and CDR2: GTSNPN and SVGIG (reference sequence). The J segment lost 1 base and the V segment lost 7 bases, leaving 6 bases of the junction unmatched. The CDR3 region has the DNA TGTGCCTCCCCGGGACAGTGGAACACCGGGGAGCTGTTTTTT. Translating it yields CASPGQWNTGELFF.

This chain uses TRBV5-4 with TRBJ2-1; TRBD2 aligns across 12 bases. The CDR3 covers 16 residues. Germline V gene sequence: CDR1 SGHNT, CDR2 YYREEE (reference sequence). V dropped 4 bases and J dropped 8; count of bases not matched to a gene: 10. Written as DNA, the CDR3 is TGTGCCAGCAGCCCTCCGGCGGGACTAGCGGGTGATGAGCAGTTCTTC. Translated: CASSPPAGLAGDEQFF.

CDR3 bases: TGTGCCAGCAGTTACCCCCCCGTGACTAGCGGGAGTGTGGGAAGGGAGCAGTACTTC. Its translation: CASSYPPVTSGSVGREQYF. The gene calls are TRBV6-5 and TRBJ2-7; 12 bases are shared with TRBD2. This CDR3 has 19 amino acids. Germline-derived CDR1 and CDR2 are MNHEY and SVGAGI. Trimming took 2 bases from V and 7 from J; bases not matched to a gene: 18.

The chain employs TRBV29-1 and TRBJ1-1; 8 nucleotides line up with TRBD1. Germline CDR1 and CDR2: SQVTM and ANQGSEA. J lost 3 bases, V lost 7 bases, and 7 bases had no gene match. This CDR3 has 13 amino acids. CDR3 DNA sequence: TGCAGCGGCACGACAGGGGCGGACACTGAAGCTTTCTTT. This translates into CSGTTGADTEAFF.

V usage is TRBV6-1 and J usage is TRBJ2-7; D is perhaps TRBD2 (5 bases). The CDR3 runs to 13 residues. Trimming took 7 bases from V and 2 from J, leaving 12 bases between them. Germline CDR1 is MNHNS and CDR2 is SASEGT. CDR3 DNA sequence: TGTGCCAGCACGTGGCTAGCCACCTACGAGCAGTACTTC. This codes for CASTWLATYEQYF.

The chain combines TRBV12-3 or TRBV12-4 with TRBJ1-2; D gene unclear. CDR3 size: 13 residues. The V gene lost 0 bases and the J gene lost 4 bases, with 6 bases spanning the gap. The CDR3 DNA is TGTGCCAGCAGTTTAGCGTCGATCTATGGCTACACCTTC. Protein product: CASSLASIYGYTF.

The rearrangement joins TRBV7-2 to TRBJ1-2; D gene unclear. Deletions cut 1 base from V and 1 base from J, with 10 bases between. The germline V gene has CDR1 SGHTA and CDR2 FQGNSA. The CDR3 runs 15 residues. As DNA, the CDR3 is TGTGCCAGCAGCTTAGACCCGGGAATTAACTATGGCTACACCTTC. Its protein is CASSLDPGINYGYTF.

The genes are TRBV13 and TRBJ1-1; 9 bases line up with TRBD1. V lost 4 bases to trimming and J lost 3 bases; unmatched junction nucleotides: 9. The V gene's germline CDR1 is PRHDT and CDR2 FYEKMQ (reference sequence). The CDR3 is made up of 16 amino acids. Here the CDR3 DNA reads TGTGCCAGCAGCTCCCCGGGACAGGGAAGAGACACTGAAGCTTTCTTT. Its protein is CASSSPGQGRDTEAFF.

The rearrangement uses TRBV21-1 and TRBJ2-2; the listed D gene, TRBD1, was not tested against the DNA. TRBV21-1 represents a pseudogene. The CDR3 extends over 17 amino acids. The chain's CDR3 is CASSKQDRGRDTGELFF. CDR3 DNA sequence: TGTGCCAGCAGCAAACAGGACAGGGGGCGCGACACCGGGGAGCTGTTTTTT.

CDR3 region: CAISTGNTGELFF. The CDR3 DNA follows: TGTGCCATCAGTACAGGGAACACCGGGGAGCTGTTTTTT. The chain joins TRBV10-3 to TRBJ2-2; possible D gene TRBD1, 5 bases. Per the germline V gene, CDR1 is ENHRY and CDR2 is SYGVKD. Trimming cost V 5 bases and J 1 base, with 5 bases left between them. The CDR3 extends over 13 amino acids.

The chain combines TRBV23-1 with TRBJ2-6; TRBD1 agrees at 9 bases. TRBV23-1 is marked as an open reading frame, function uncertain. Germline trimming cut 5 bases from V and 1 base from J; bases unmatched to any gene: 9. The CDR3 is 18 amino acids. CDR3 sequence reads: CASSNRTGDSSGANVLTF. DNA of the CDR3: TGCGCCAGCAGTAACAGGACAGGGGATAGTTCTGGGGCCAACGTCCTGACTTTC.

This chain links TRBV30 with TRBJ1-1; D ambiguous. The CDR3 spans 14 residues. The germline V gene has CDR1 GTSNPN and CDR2 SVGIG (reference sequence). The V end was cut by 2 bases, the J end by 4 bases, with 14 bases between. This chain's CDR3 is CAWSSFLGATEAFF. The CDR3 region has the DNA TGTGCCTGGAGTAGTTTCCTGGGAGCCACTGAAGCTTTCTTT.

The J gene is TRBJ2-4, the V gene TRBV6-1; tentatively, D is TRBD1 (5 bases). V shed 1 base and J shed 0 bases, with 16 bases lying between them. The CDR3 sequence is 18 residues long. CDR1 is MNHNS, CDR2 SASEGT, per germline. The CDR3 reads CASSEGTFSVLAKNIQYF. The CDR3 DNA follows: TGTGCCAGCAGTGAAGGGACATTCTCGGTCTTAGCCAAAAACATTCAGTACTTC.

The rearrangement links TRBV29-1 to TRBJ2-4; a possible D gene is TRBD2 (6 bases). CDR1 is SQVTM and CDR2 is ANQGSEA in the germline V gene. There are 15 residues in the CDR3. In DNA form, the CDR3 reads TGCAGTGCCTTTCTAGCGCCAGGAGCCAAAAACATTCAGTACTTC. Translating gives CSAFLAPGAKNIQYF.

V usage is TRBV2 and J usage is TRBJ2-7; D may be TRBD1 (6 bases). V gave up 7 bases and J gave up 2 bases, with 18 bases separating them. This CDR3 is built from 15 residues. CDR1 is SNHLY, CDR2 FYNNEI, per germline. The CDR3 DNA follows: TGTGCCAGCATCCCCTGGGACAATGGAGCCTACGAGCAGTACTTC. As protein: CASIPWDNGAYEQYF.

The gene calls are TRBV10-3 and TRBJ2-1; 8 positions match TRBD2. The CDR3 loop spans 16 amino acids. Germline V gives CDR1 ENHRY, CDR2 SYGVKD. Trimming removed 0 bases from V and 2 bases from J; junction bases left unmatched: 3. The CDR3: CAISESGGGTYNEQFF. DNA for the CDR3: TGTGCCATCAGTGAGTCCGGCGGGGGGACCTACAATGAGCAGTTCTTC.

This chain uses TRBV28 with TRBJ2-6; D assignment may be TRBD1 or TRBD2 (5 bases each). Germline loops: CDR1 MDHEN, CDR2 SYDVKM. The V end was cut by 3 bases, the J end by 0 bases, with 12 bases between. The CDR3 is made up of 17 amino acids. The CDR3 is CASSFGGSYSGANVLTF. As DNA, the CDR3 is TGTGCCAGCAGTTTTGGGGGAAGTTACTCTGGGGCCAACGTCCTGACTTTC.

A single count supports this clonotype. The rearrangement joins TRBV5-1 to TRBJ2-5; 7 nucleotides agree with TRBD2. From germline, CDR1 is SGHRS and CDR2 YFSETQ. This CDR3 has 12 residues. The J segment lost 5 bases and the V segment lost 4 bases, leaving 2 bases of the junction unmatched. The CDR3 DNA reads as TGCGCCAGCAGCCGGGAGGCTGAGACCCAGTACTTC. As protein: CASSREAETQYF.

The chain uses TRBV28 and TRBJ1-2, with TRBD1 identical over 7 bases. V lost 6 bases and J lost 5; bases outside the gene matches: 12. The CDR3 is 15 residues long. Germline assignment: CDR1 MDHEN and CDR2 SYDVKM. Here the CDR3 DNA reads TGTGCCAGCAGCCGGAGCCCAGGACAGGTATATGGCTACACCTTC. Amino acids: CASSRSPGQVYGYTF.

The gene calls are TRBV7-2 and TRBJ2-5; TRBD2 is a possible D gene (6 bases). This CDR3 spans 13 amino acids. V was clipped by 5 bases and J by 5 bases, with 12 bases between them. CDR1 and CDR2 from the germline V gene are SGHTA and FQGNSA. The CDR3 DNA sequence: TGTGCCAGCAGCCGGGACTTTGGGGAGACCCAGTACTTC. Translating it yields CASSRDFGETQYF. The full variable domain, with the rest looked up from reference TRBV7-2 and TRBJ2-5, is GAGVSQSPSNKVTEKGKDVELRCDPISGHTALYWYRQSLGQGLEFLIYFQGNSAPDKSGLPSDRFSAERTGGSVSTLTIQRTQQEDSAVYLCASSRDFGETQYFGPGTRLLVL.

The chain joins TRBV30 to TRBJ2-5; D gene uncertain. The CDR3 runs to 11 residues. The V end was cut by 2 bases, the J end by 1 base, with 2 bases between. Germline V gives CDR1 GTSNPN, CDR2 SVGIG (reference sequence). CDR3 sequence reads: CAWSPQETQYF. CDR3 nucleotide sequence: TGTGCCTGGAGTCCCCAAGAGACCCAGTACTTC.

The V gene is TRBV5-1, the J gene TRBJ2-7, with D perhaps matching TRBD2 (5 bases). The V end lost 2 bases, the J end lost 3 bases, and 12 bases lay between the germline ends. The CDR3 extends over 14 amino acids. Germline V gene data show CDR1 as SGHRS and CDR2 as YFSETQ. As DNA, the CDR3 is TGCGCCAGCAGCTTATCGGGGAAGGGCTACGAGCAGTACTTC. Its protein is CASSLSGKGYEQYF.

The rearrangement joins TRBV4-2 to TRBJ2-2, with D unresolved. The CDR3 runs to 17 residues. V was clipped by 0 bases and J by 2 bases, with 13 bases between them. CDR1 LGHNA and CDR2 YNFKEQ come from the germline V gene. CDR3 protein: CASSQDGVGSNTGELFF. The CDR3 DNA reads TGTGCCAGCAGCCAAGATGGGGTAGGCAGCAACACCGGGGAGCTGTTTTTT.

The J gene is TRBJ1-5, the V gene TRBV19; 7 nucleotides align to TRBD1. Per germline, CDR1 LNHDA and CDR2 SQIVND (reference sequence). V lost 7 bases, J lost 3 bases, and 12 bases stayed unmatched. CDR3 length equals 16 residues. This CDR3 is CASTPWEGATNQPQHF. CDR3 DNA: TGTGCCAGTACTCCCTGGGAGGGGGCTACCAATCAGCCCCAGCATTTT.